Described below is a single T cell receptor beta chain sequence and its context. The repertoire was sequenced with immunoSEQ multiplex PCR; TCRdb's copy has only in-frame clones and lacks some. The profile shows around 34,000 clones, under 85% of them singletons. The data are from a study of preoperative IRX-2 immunotherapy in early breast cancer. V dropped 3 bases and J dropped 0; count of bases not matched to a gene: 5. The CDR3 is 16 amino acids. The germline V gene encodes CDR1 KGHSH and CDR2 LQKENI. Regarding treatment: preoperative locoregional IRX-2 cytokine immunotherapy. Samples came from a phase Ib trial of preoperative locoregional IRX-2 cytokine immunotherapy.

The chain couples TRBV18 to TRBJ2-3, with 8 bases fitting TRBD2. The sequence was obtained from a human donor with breast cancer. This sample comprised lymph node tissue, obtained from a patient treated with IRX-2 immunotherapy. The CDR3: CASSPAGGLSTDTQYF. The CDR3 DNA is TGTGCCAGCTCACCGGCGGGGGGCCTTAGCACAGATACGCAGTATTTT.